This TCR beta chain was captured by sequencing in a study of blood T cell repertoires in COVID-19. Assay: immunoSEQ multiplex PCR; the TCRdb copy retains only in-frame clones and omits some. The table records about 200,000 clones, roughly four fifths of them present only once. The CDR3 is made up of 16 amino acids. Germline V gene lookup returns CDR1 LNHDA and CDR2 SQIVND (reference sequence). Trimming stripped 10 bases from V and 0 bases from J, with 19 bases between. Sequencing was performed on peripheral blood. The clonotype was recovered from a woman in her 70s with COVID-19, enrolled during active disease. The rearrangement links TRBV19 to TRBJ1-5; the D gene is possibly TRBD1 (5 bases). The CDR3 sequence: CATLKRGDYSNQPQHF. The DNA for the CDR3 is TGTGCCACCCTCAAAAGGGGCGATTATAGCAATCAGCCCCAGCATTTT. Full variable domain (remainder filled in from reference TRBV19 and TRBJ1-5): DGGITQSPKYLFRKEGQNVTLSCEQNLNHDAMYWYRQDPGQGLRLIYYSQIVNDFQKGDIAEGYSVSREKKESFPLTVTSAQKNPTAFYLCATLKRGDYSNQPQHFGDGTRLSIL.